Shown below are 14 T cell receptor beta chains from a single sample sequenced in a study of blood T cell repertoires in COVID-19. The method was immunoSEQ multiplex PCR; TCRdb's version includes in-frame clones alone and lacks a portion of them. The table shows 230,000 or so clones, with around 83% occurring only once. The sample consisted of peripheral blood. All receptors derive from a woman aged 40-49 years who had recovered from COVID-19.

This chain links TRBV21-1 with TRBJ2-2; no DNA check was done on the table's D call, TRBD1. TRBV21-1 constitutes a pseudogene. CDR3 length: 16 residues. The CDR3 here is CASSKQGPPNTGELFF. The DNA for the CDR3 is TGTGCCAGCAGCAAGCAGGGCCCCCCCAACACCGGGGAGCTGTTTTTT.

This clone was found many times. The chain has TRBV2 and TRBJ2-5, with D tentatively TRBD1 (5 bases). The V gene's germline CDR1 is SNHLY and CDR2 FYNNEI. Trimming took off 4 bases at V and 5 bases at J, with 14 bases between the two ends. This CDR3 is 14 amino acids long. CDR3 in amino acids: CASSVQGLVETQYF. CDR3 DNA: TGTGCCAGCAGTGTGCAGGGATTGGTCGAGACCCAGTACTTC.

The genes are TRBV7-9 and TRBJ2-4; 8 bases line up with TRBD2. Per germline, CDR1 SEHNR and CDR2 FQNEAQ (reference sequence). V was pared by 5 bases and J by 8 bases, with 5 bases of the junction left unmatched. This CDR3 has 13 amino acids. CDR3 amino acids: CASSPGGVDIQYF. In nucleotides, the CDR3 is TGTGCCAGCAGCCCCGGGGGGGTGGACATTCAGTACTTC.

The rearrangement links TRBV7-6 to TRBJ1-1; D is ambiguous. V was cut by 4 bases and J by 4 bases, with 16 bases left in between. The CDR3 is 15 residues long. CDR1 and CDR2 from the germline V gene are SGHVS and FNYEAQ. In nucleotides, the CDR3 is TGTGCCAGCAGCTCGGCTTGGGGTGAGGGCACTGAAGCTTTCTTT. Its translation is CASSSAWGEGTEAFF.

The chain employs TRBV19 and TRBJ1-2; TRBD1 matches 9 bases. In germline, CDR1 is LNHDA, CDR2 SQIVND (reference sequence). Trimming took 6 bases from V and 5 from J; bases not matched to a gene: 7. The CDR3 totals 14 residues. CDR3 in amino acids: CASSTQGAVYGYTF. In nucleotides, the CDR3 is TGTGCCAGTAGCACACAGGGGGCTGTGTATGGCTACACCTTC.

The chain recombines TRBV5-1 with TRBJ1-1, with a weak D call TRBD1 (5 bases). V lost 4 bases and J lost 1, with 11 bases in between. Germline assignment: CDR1 SGHRS and CDR2 YFSETQ. The CDR3 loop spans 14 amino acids. The CDR3 DNA reads TGCGCCAGCAGCCCGCCGGGGGGGAACACTGAAGCTTTCTTT. Encoded protein: CASSPPGGNTEAFF.

The chain couples TRBV6-6 to TRBJ2-2; 10 bases line up with TRBD2. There are 16 residues in the CDR3. CDR1 and CDR2 from the germline V gene are MNHNY and SVGAGI (reference sequence). V dropped 5 bases and J dropped 1; count of bases not matched to a gene: 4. In nucleotides, the CDR3 is TGTGCCAGCAGTCAGCTAGCGGGGGTGAACACCGGGGAGCTGTTTTTT. Protein product: CASSQLAGVNTGELFF.

In its sample, this clone was seen once. The V call is TRBV6-4, the J call TRBJ2-1; tentative D call: TRBD2 (7 bases). Germline lookup yields CDR1 MRHNA and CDR2 SNTAGT. The CDR3 is 17 residues long. Trimming shortened V by 0 bases and J by 6 bases, and 18 bases separated the two germline ends. CDR3 in amino acids: CASSDSTRGAPINEQFF. The CDR3 nucleotides are TGTGCCAGCAGTGACTCGACCCGGGGGGCCCCAATCAATGAGCAGTTCTTC.

The chain is built from TRBV18 and TRBJ1-5; a possible D gene is TRBD1 (5 bases). This CDR3 contains 17 residues. CDR1 KGHSH and CDR2 LQKENI come from the germline V gene. V was pared by 3 bases and J by 3 bases, with 18 bases between. The CDR3: CASSPVQTQGNNQPQHF. In nucleotides, the CDR3 is TGTGCCAGCTCACCGGTTCAGACGCAGGGCAACAATCAGCCCCAGCATTTT.

This sequence joins TRBV4-1 and TRBJ2-1; TRBD2 matches 13 bases. V gave up 4 bases and J gave up 6 bases; unmatched junction bases: 9. Germline CDR1 is MGHRA and CDR2 is YSYEKL. This CDR3 contains 17 residues. Here the CDR3 DNA reads TGCGCCAGCAGCCCCGGACTAGCGGGGGTCTATCGCAATGAGCAGTTCTTC. This gives the protein CASSPGLAGVYRNEQFF.

The V gene is TRBV15, the J gene TRBJ1-2, with a possible D match to TRBD1 (5 bases). V lost 5 bases, J lost 8 bases, and 18 bases lay in between. Germline V gene lookup returns CDR1 LNHNV and CDR2 YYDKDF (reference sequence). The CDR3 loop spans 14 amino acids. CDR3 DNA sequence: TGTGCCACCAGCGCCACGAGCGACAGTAAGGGCTACACCTTC. As protein: CATSATSDSKGYTF.

The chain uses TRBV5-5 and TRBJ2-5, with 11 bases lining up with TRBD1. This CDR3 is 15 amino acids long. Losses at the gene ends were 4 bases for V and 5 bases for J; bases not matched to a gene: 7. CDR1 and CDR2 from the germline V gene are SGHKS and YYEKEE (reference sequence). In DNA, the CDR3 is TGTGCCAGCAGCCTGGACAGGGGGCTTTTCGAGACCCAGTACTTC. Its translation: CASSLDRGLFETQYF.

The genes are TRBV6-5 and TRBJ1-6, with TRBD1 matching over 7 bases. With V trimmed by 5 bases and J by 6 bases, 4 bases remained unmatched. Per the germline V gene, CDR1 is MNHEY and CDR2 is SVGAGI. CDR3 length: 14 residues. The CDR3 nucleotides read TGTGCCAGCAGTAGGGACAGCTTTAATTCACCCCTCCACTTT. Encoded protein: CASSRDSFNSPLHF.

V gene TRBV27 combines with J gene TRBJ1-2; 7 bases map to TRBD1. Germline values: CDR1 MNHEY, CDR2 SMNVEV (reference sequence). The CDR3 is 14 residues long. J was trimmed by 7 bases and V by 2 bases; bases with no gene match: 7. In nucleotides, the CDR3 is TGTGCCAGCAGTTTAGTCAGGGGGGTTGGTGGCTACACCTTC. It encodes CASSLVRGVGGYTF.